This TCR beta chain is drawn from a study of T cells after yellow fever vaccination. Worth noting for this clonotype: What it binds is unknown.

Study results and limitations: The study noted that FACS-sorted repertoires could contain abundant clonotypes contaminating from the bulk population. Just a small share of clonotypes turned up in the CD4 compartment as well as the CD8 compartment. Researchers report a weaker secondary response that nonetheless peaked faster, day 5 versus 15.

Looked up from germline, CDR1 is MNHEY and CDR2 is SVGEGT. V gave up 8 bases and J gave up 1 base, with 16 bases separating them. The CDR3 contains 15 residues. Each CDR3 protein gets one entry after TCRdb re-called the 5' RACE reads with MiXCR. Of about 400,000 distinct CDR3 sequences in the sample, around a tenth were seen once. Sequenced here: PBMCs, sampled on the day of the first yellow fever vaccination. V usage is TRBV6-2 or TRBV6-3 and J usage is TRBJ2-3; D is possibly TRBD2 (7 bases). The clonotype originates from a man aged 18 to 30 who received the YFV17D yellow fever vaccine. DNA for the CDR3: TGTGCCAGCCAACGCCGGGGGGCCCGCACAGATACGCAGTATTTT. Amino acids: CASQRRGARTDTQYF.